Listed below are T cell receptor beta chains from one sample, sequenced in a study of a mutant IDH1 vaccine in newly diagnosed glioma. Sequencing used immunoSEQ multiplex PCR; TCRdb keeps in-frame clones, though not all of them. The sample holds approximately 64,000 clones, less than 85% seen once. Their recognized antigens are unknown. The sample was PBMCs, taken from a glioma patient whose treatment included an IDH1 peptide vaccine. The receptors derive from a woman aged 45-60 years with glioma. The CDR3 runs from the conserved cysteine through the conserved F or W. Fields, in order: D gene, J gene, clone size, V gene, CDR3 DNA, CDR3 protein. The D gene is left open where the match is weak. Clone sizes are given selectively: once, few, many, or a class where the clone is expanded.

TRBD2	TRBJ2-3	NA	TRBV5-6	TGTGCCAGCAGTCCAAGCGGGGGGGCTGATACGCAGTATTTT	CASSPSGGADTQYF
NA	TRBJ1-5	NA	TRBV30	TGTGCCTGGGGACTAAGGGGGGGGCCCCAGCATTTT	CAWGLRGGPQHF
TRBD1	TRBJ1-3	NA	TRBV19	TGTGCCAGTAGTATATACCAACTCAGGACAGGGCGGGAGAGTACTGGAAACACCATATATTTT	CASSIYQLRTGRESTGNTIYF
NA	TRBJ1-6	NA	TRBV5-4	TGTGCCAGCAGCCCCGAGGGGGGCCGAAATTCACCCCTCCACTTT	CASSPEGGRNSPLHF
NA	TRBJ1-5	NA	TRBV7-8	TGTGCCAGCAGCTTAGAGGGGACCCAGCATTTT	CASSLEGTQHF
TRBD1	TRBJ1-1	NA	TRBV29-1	TGCAGCGCCCTACAGGGGGAGAACACTGAAGCTTTCTTT	CSALQGENTEAFF
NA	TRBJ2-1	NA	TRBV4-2	TGTGCCAGCAGCCAAGATGGGACTTCCCGATACAATGAGCAGTTCTTC	CASSQDGTSRYNEQFF
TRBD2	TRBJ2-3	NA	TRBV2	TGTGCCAGCAGTGGCCCCGGACTAGCGGGGGGTGGAAATACGCAGTATTTT	CASSGPGLAGGGNTQYF
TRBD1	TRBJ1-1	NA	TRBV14	TGTGCCAGCGGACAGGCAAGGGGGATGAACACTGAAGCTTTCTTT	CASGQARGMNTEAFF
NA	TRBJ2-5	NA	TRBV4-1	TGCGCCAGCAGCCAAGACCCCCCAACCCAGTACTTC	CASSQDPPTQYF
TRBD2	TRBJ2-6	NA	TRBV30	TGTGCCTGGTCTAGACACCGGACTAGCAGCACGCGAGGGGCCAACGTCCTGACTTTC	CAWSRHRTSSTRGANVLTF
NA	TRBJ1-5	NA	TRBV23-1	TGCGCCAGCAGTCAATCGTGCCAGCCAGGTCAGCCCCAGCATTTT	CASSQSCQPGQPQHF
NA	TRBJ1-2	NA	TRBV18	TGTGCCAGCTCACCAGACAGTAACTATGGCTACACCTTC	CASSPDSNYGYTF
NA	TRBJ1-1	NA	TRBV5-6	TGTGCCAGCAGCTTGCTTACAGCTCTAATGAACACTGAAGCTTTCTTT	CASSLLTALMNTEAFF
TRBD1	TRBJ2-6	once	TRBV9	TGTGCCAGCAGCGCGCAAATGGACAGGGGTATGTGGGGGGCCAACGTCCTGACTTTC	CASSAQMDRGMWGANVLTF
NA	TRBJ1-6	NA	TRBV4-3	TGCGCCAGCAGCCAAGAGGACCTGAGCTCCTATAATTCACCCCTCCACTTT	CASSQEDLSSYNSPLHF
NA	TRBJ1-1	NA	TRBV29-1	TGCAGCGATCGACAGTCGCAGAACACTGAAGCTTTCTTT	CSDRQSQNTEAFF
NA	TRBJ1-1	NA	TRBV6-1	TGTGCCAGCAGTGGGTCAGGGGCGAAGACTGAAGCTTTCTTT	CASSGSGAKTEAFF
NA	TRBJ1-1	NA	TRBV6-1	TGTGCCAGCAGACAACAGGGTAACACTGAAGCTTTCTTT	CASRQQGNTEAFF
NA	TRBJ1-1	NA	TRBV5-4	TGTGCCAGCAGCTTGAGTTCAGGAAATAAGATGAACACTGAAGCTTTCTTT	CASSLSSGNKMNTEAFF